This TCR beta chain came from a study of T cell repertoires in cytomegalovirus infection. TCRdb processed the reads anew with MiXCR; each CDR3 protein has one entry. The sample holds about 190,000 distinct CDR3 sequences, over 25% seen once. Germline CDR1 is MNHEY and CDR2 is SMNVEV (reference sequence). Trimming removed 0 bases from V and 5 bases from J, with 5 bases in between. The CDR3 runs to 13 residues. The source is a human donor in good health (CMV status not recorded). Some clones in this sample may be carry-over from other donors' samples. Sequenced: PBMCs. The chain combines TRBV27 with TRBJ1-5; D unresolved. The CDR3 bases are TGTGCCAGCAGTTTATCGTCATATCAGCCCCAGCATTTT. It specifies CASSLSSYQPQHF.